The 24 T cell receptor beta chains listed next were all sequenced from one sample in a study of blood T cells in healthy people across ages. It was with a sample-barcoded 5' primer and a J-beta primer mix that a second PCR of about 7 to 12 cycles was run. MiXCR, applied by TCRdb to the 5' RACE reads, yields one record per CDR3 protein. The data hold hundreds of thousands of distinct CDR3 sequences, with roughly 24% observed a single time. The sample was also reused in another study, on T cells of mothers and their children.

The source material was blood. The receptors here all came from a boy between 10 and 17 years old in good health.

This clonotype has just a few counts. The rearrangement links TRBV30 to TRBJ1-6; no reliable D call. Trimming took off 0 bases at V and 7 bases at J, with 10 bases between the two ends. This CDR3 has 14 residues. Germline V lookup: CDR1 GTSNPN, CDR2 SVGIG (reference sequence). The CDR3 bases are TGTGCCTGGAGTGTGTCCAGCATGAATTCACCCCTCCACTTT. Protein sequence: CAWSVSSMNSPLHF.

This clonotype has only a few counts. CDR3 sequence reads: CASSYSAGQGSHGYTF. CDR3 DNA sequence: TGTGCCAGCAGTTACTCGGCGGGACAGGGTAGCCATGGCTACACCTTC. The V gene is TRBV6-5, the J gene TRBJ1-2; 9 bases align to TRBD1. V lost 0 bases and J lost 6; bases outside the gene matches: 8. The germline gives CDR1 MNHEY, CDR2 SVGAGI. CDR3 length: 16 residues.

The rearrangement links TRBV2 to TRBJ1-2, with D perhaps TRBD1 (5 bases). The germline V and J ends were trimmed by 8 bases and 4 bases, with 8 bases remaining between them. Per germline, CDR1 SNHLY and CDR2 FYNNEI. The CDR3 loop spans 11 amino acids. CDR3 sequence (DNA): TGTGCCAGCGGGGGAGGCTATGGCTACACCTTC. It codes for CASGGGYGYTF.

The genes are TRBV12-3 or TRBV12-4 and TRBJ1-1; a weak D match, TRBD1 (6 bases). This CDR3 has 11 residues. V was trimmed by 3 bases and J by 10 bases, leaving 9 bases between them. DNA of the CDR3: TGTGCCAGCAGTTTTCGGGGGGCAGCTTTCTTT. Translating gives CASSFRGAAFF.

Points on this clonotype: Being one base from a much bigger clone, this may be a read error. The V call is TRBV10-3, the J call TRBJ1-4, with 8 nucleotides matching TRBD1. This CDR3 has 15 amino acids. Per germline, CDR1 ENHRY and CDR2 SYGVKD. The CDR3 spells CAISEKTGVNAKLFF. The CDR3 DNA is TGTGCCATCAGCGAGAAGACAGGGGTAAATGCAAAACTGTTTTTT.

This chain uses TRBV24-1 with TRBJ2-3; TRBD1 is a possible D gene (5 bases). Trimming took off 4 bases at V and 4 bases at J, with 14 bases between the two ends. This CDR3 contains 15 residues. Germline V gene sequence: CDR1 KGHDR, CDR2 SFDVKD. CDR3 residues: CATSDGRVSADTQYF. CDR3 nucleotide sequence: TGTGCCACCAGTGACGGCAGGGTAAGCGCAGATACGCAGTATTTT.

The chain is built from TRBV3-1 and TRBJ1-3, with D perhaps TRBD1 (5 bases). The V gene lost 4 bases and the J gene lost 4 bases, with 11 bases spanning the gap. This CDR3 has 14 amino acids. Per germline, CDR1 LGHDT and CDR2 YNNKEL (reference sequence). The CDR3 reads CASSPRGGGNTIYF. CDR3 bases: TGTGCCAGCAGCCCTCGCGGGGGAGGAAACACCATATATTTT.

There are a few counts of this clonotype. The V and J genes are TRBV4-1 and TRBJ2-3, with a weak D call TRBD1 (6 bases). Trimming cost V 3 bases and J 0 bases, with 16 bases left between them. Germline V CDR1 and CDR2: MGHRA, YSYEKL. The CDR3 contains 17 residues. The CDR3, as DNA: TGCGCCAGCAGCCATCAACCCGGGACAACTAGCACAGATACGCAGTATTTT. Protein: CASSHQPGTTSTDTQYF.

This clonotype occurred a few times. This chain connects TRBV7-6 to TRBJ2-1; D might be TRBD1 (5 bases). This CDR3 contains 14 residues. Germline values: CDR1 SGHVS, CDR2 FNYEAQ. V was pared by 1 base and J by 8 bases, with 12 bases between. Here the CDR3 DNA reads TGTGCCAGCAGCTTAGTTCCAGGGAAATATGAGCAGTTCTTC. Protein sequence: CASSLVPGKYEQFF. Drawing the rest from reference TRBV7-6 and TRBJ2-1, the complete variable domain is GAGVSQSPRYKVTKRGQDVALRCDPISGHVSLYWYRQALGQGPEFLTYFNYEAQQDKSGLPNDRFSAERPEGSISTLTIQRTEQRDSAMYRCASSLVPGKYEQFFGPGTRLTVL.

The chain joins TRBV6-5 to TRBJ1-5; TRBD1 matches 10 bases. The germline CDR1 and CDR2 sequences are MNHEY and SVGAGI. This CDR3 is built from 14 residues. V lost 5 bases, J lost 10 bases, and 8 bases stayed unmatched. The CDR3 spells CASSRGQGSPPQHF. The CDR3 DNA reads TGTGCCAGCAGTCGGGGACAGGGGTCGCCCCCCCAGCATTTT.

This sequence joins TRBV5-1 and TRBJ2-5; 9 nucleotides match TRBD1. Germline CDR1 is SGHRS and CDR2 is YFSETQ. This CDR3 has 18 residues. V was clipped by 0 bases and J by 11 bases; unmatched bases: 20. The CDR3 here is CASSLARDRGTGFDGQYF. In DNA, the CDR3 is TGCGCCAGCAGCTTGGCCAGGGATCGGGGGACAGGGTTCGACGGGCAGTACTTC.

This clonotype was recorded a few times. The gene calls are TRBV10-3 and TRBJ1-4, with TRBD1 as a possible D gene (5 bases). V lost 2 bases to trimming and J lost 8 bases, with 12 bases between them. Germline assignment: CDR1 ENHRY and CDR2 SYGVKD. The CDR3 contains 14 residues. The CDR3 DNA is TGTGCCATCAGTGAGATCGGGAACAGGGAAAAACTGTTTTTT. It is translated as CAISEIGNREKLFF.

V gene TRBV12-3 or TRBV12-4 combines with J gene TRBJ1-3; D is unresolved. V lost 5 bases and J lost 7, with 6 bases in between. The CDR3 covers 11 residues. CDR3 in amino acids: CASSLANTIYF. CDR3 bases: TGTGCCAGCAGTCTCGCGAACACCATATATTTT.

CDR3 amino acids: CASSFSGGLGDTQYF. In DNA form, the CDR3 reads TGTGCCAGCAGCTTTAGCGGGGGTTTGGGAGATACGCAGTATTTT. V is TRBV7-3 and J is TRBJ2-3; 9 bases are shared with TRBD2. Germline CDR1 is SGHTA and CDR2 is FQGTGA. This CDR3 has 15 amino acids. V lost 3 bases to trimming and J lost 5 bases; unmatched junction nucleotides: 6.

This clonotype has just a few counts. The J gene is TRBJ2-7, the V gene TRBV6-2 or TRBV6-3; possibly TRBD1 for D (6 bases). V was cut by 2 bases and J by 3 bases, with 8 bases left in between. This CDR3 region has 13 residues. From germline, CDR1 is MNHEY and CDR2 SVGEGT. CDR3 amino acids: CASSYTGHYEQYF. CDR3 DNA: TGTGCCAGCAGTTACACAGGGCACTACGAGCAGTACTTC.

The V call is TRBV21-1, the J call TRBJ2-7; TRBD1 reflects the table's D call only, with no check against the DNA. TRBV21-1 is shown as a pseudogene. This CDR3 is built from 13 residues. The CDR3 reads CARVDRGLYEQYF. In nucleotides, the CDR3 is TGTGCCAGGGTGGACAGGGGATTATACGAGCAGTACTTC.

This clonotype was picked up a small number of times. The CDR3: CASRPGQDSWGCYEQYF. DNA for the CDR3: TGTGCCAGCAGACCTGGACAGGACTCCTGGGGGTGCTACGAGCAGTACTTC. The chain employs TRBV27 and TRBJ2-1; 7 nucleotides agree with TRBD1. The DNA end lines up better with TRBJ2-7; the J call may be wrong. This CDR3 has 17 amino acids. Germline V lookup: CDR1 MNHEY, CDR2 SMNVEV (reference sequence).

The gene calls are TRBV4-2 and TRBJ2-1; D possibly corresponds to TRBD2 (6 bases). The CDR3 contains 16 residues. The germline V gene has CDR1 LGHNA and CDR2 YNFKEQ. Between the trimmed V and J ends, which lost 5 bases and 9 bases, there was a span of 23 bases. CDR3 amino acids: CASSTPRGRLGGEQFF. In DNA form, the CDR3 reads TGTGCCAGCAGCACTCCCCGGGGTCGCCTCGGGGGTGAGCAGTTCTTC.

The V call is TRBV5-5, the J call TRBJ2-1; 8 bases match TRBD2. CDR1 and CDR2 from the germline V gene are SGHKS and YYEKEE (reference sequence). Trimming at V came to 4 bases and at J to 4 bases, leaving 10 bases not matched to a gene. The CDR3 length is 16 residues. The CDR3 nucleotides read TGTGCCAGCAGCCCCCGGGAGGGGAACCCTTACAATGAGCAGTTCTTC. As protein: CASSPREGNPYNEQFF. The whole variable domain, filled in from reference TRBV5-5 and TRBJ2-1, reads DAGVTQSPTHLIKTRGQQVTLRCSPISGHKSVSWYQQVLGQGPQFIFQYYEKEERGRGNFPDRFSARQFPNYSSELNVNALLLGDSALYLCASSPREGNPYNEQFFGPGTRLTVL.

This clonotype occurred a few times. The CDR3 nucleotides are TGCAGTGCCATGGCAGGAGGCGACACTGAAGCTTTCTTT. It specifies CSAMAGGDTEAFF. The chain joins TRBV20-1 to TRBJ1-1, with unresolved D. Deletions cut 6 bases from V and 3 bases from J, with 14 bases between. From germline, CDR1 is DFQATT and CDR2 SNEGSKA (reference sequence). CDR3 size: 13 residues.

This clonotype occurred a few times. V and J are TRBV15 and TRBJ2-1; 8 bases fit TRBD1. The J call could be wrong; TRBJ2-5 is a better fit for the DNA end. The CDR3 extends over 16 amino acids. From germline, CDR1 is LNHNV and CDR2 YYDKDF (reference sequence). CDR3 protein: CATSISLGQGWKTQYF. The CDR3 DNA reads as TGTGCCACCAGCATATCGTTAGGACAGGGCTGGAAGACCCAGTACTTC.

The CDR3 sequence: CASSPGAHTEAFF. The DNA for the CDR3 is TGTGCCAGCAGCCCTGGGGCGCACACTGAAGCTTTCTTT. This chain joins TRBV9 and TRBJ1-1, with D possibly matching TRBD1 (5 bases). The CDR3 consists of 13 residues. In germline, CDR1 is SGDLS, CDR2 YYNGEE. V was cut by 4 bases and J by 3 bases, with 10 bases left in between.

This clonotype was counted only a few times. This chain joins TRBV2 and TRBJ2-7, with D uncertain. The V end lost 8 bases, the J end lost 9 bases, and 8 bases lay between the germline ends. The CDR3 has 9 amino acids. Per the germline V gene, CDR1 is SNHLY and CDR2 is FYNNEI. The CDR3 DNA reads as TGTGCCAGCGGAACACCGCAGTACTTC. This sequence encodes CASGTPQYF.

This clonotype was counted between two and nine times. V usage is TRBV15 and J usage is TRBJ2-2; D tentatively fits TRBD1 or TRBD2 (6 bases each). The CDR3 is 14 amino acids. The V end lost 1 base, the J end lost 6 bases, and 9 bases lay between the germline ends. Germline-derived CDR1 and CDR2 are LNHNV and YYDKDF (reference sequence). This CDR3 is CATSRVGGPGELFF. The DNA of the CDR3 is TGTGCCACCAGCAGAGTCGGGGGCCCCGGGGAGCTGTTTTTT.